The 9 T cell receptor beta chains given below trace back to one sample, sequenced in a study of blood T cell repertoires in COVID-19. Repertoires were generated with immunoSEQ multiplex PCR, while TCRdb's copy carries only in-frame clones and drops some. The sample has 100,000 to 140,000 clones, 70% to 90% seen once. The sample was peripheral blood. These receptors originate from a man aged 40-50 years with active or convalescent COVID-19.

CDR3 coding DNA: TGCGCCAGCAGCCAAGTCCCCCGGACAGGCGGCAATCAGCCCCAGCATTTT. Its translation: CASSQVPRTGGNQPQHF. The chain couples TRBV4-1 to TRBJ1-5; 7 bases map to TRBD1. The junction had 8 bases not matched to a gene; V was cut back by 1 base and J by 2 bases. Per the germline V gene, CDR1 is MGHRA and CDR2 is YSYEKL. This CDR3 is built from 17 residues.

The chain employs TRBV3-1 (or the pseudogene TRBV3-2) and TRBJ2-1; D is ambiguous. This CDR3 is built from 11 residues. Germline V gene lookup returns CDR1 LGHDT and CDR2 YNNKEL (reference sequence). Trimming left V 0 bases short and J 10 bases short, with 4 bases between. The CDR3 loop is CASSQDGEQFF. CDR3 bases: TGTGCCAGCAGCCAAGATGGCGAGCAGTTCTTC.

CDR3 bases: TGCAGCGTTGGGGCCGAGACCCAGTACTTC. Amino acids: CSVGAETQYF. This chain links TRBV29-1 with TRBJ2-5; D call uncertain. Germline V gene lookup returns CDR1 SQVTM and CDR2 ANQGSEA. The germline V and J ends were trimmed by 4 bases and 5 bases, with 5 bases remaining between them. The CDR3 is 10 residues long.

This rearrangement joins TRBV11-2 to TRBJ2-1; D ambiguous. The CDR3 is 16 residues long. The germline gives CDR1 SGHAT, CDR2 FQNNGV. The V end lost 5 bases, the J end lost 0 bases, and 14 bases lay between the germline ends. The CDR3 loop reads CASSRGTLSSYNEQFF. CDR3 sequence (DNA): TGTGCCAGCAGCCGAGGCACCTTGAGCTCCTACAATGAGCAGTTCTTC.

The genes are TRBV12-3 or TRBV12-4 and TRBJ1-2, with unresolved D. This CDR3 region has 13 residues. The V end was cut by 6 bases, the J end by 3 bases, with 11 bases between. The CDR3 here is CASSSSEDYGYTF. The CDR3 nucleotides are TGTGCCAGCAGCTCATCCGAGGACTATGGCTACACCTTC.

The chain employs TRBV7-9 and TRBJ2-1; TRBD1 might be the D (6 bases). Germline V gene sequence: CDR1 SEHNR, CDR2 FQNEAQ (reference sequence). V was shortened by 5 bases and J by 8 bases, with 13 bases between the two germline ends. CDR3 size: 13 residues. The CDR3 loop is CASSPRTEYEQFF. In nucleotides, the CDR3 is TGTGCCAGCAGCCCTAGGACAGAATATGAGCAGTTCTTC. Based on the CDR3 plus reference TRBV7-9 and TRBJ2-1, the full variable domain is DTGVSQNPRHKITKRGQNVTFRCDPISEHNRLYWYRQTLGQGPEFLTYFQNEAQLEKSRLLSDRFSAERPKGSFSTLEIQRTEQGDSAMYLCASSPRTEYEQFFGPGTRLTVL.

This clone was observed once. The chain is built from TRBV5-1 and TRBJ2-5, with unresolved D. Germline V lookup: CDR1 SGHRS, CDR2 YFSETQ. The CDR3 is 14 residues long. The ends were cut back, 0 bases at V and 0 bases at J, with 6 bases in the middle. The CDR3 region is CASSLARYQETQYF. The CDR3 DNA reads TGCGCCAGCAGCTTGGCGCGGTACCAAGAGACCCAGTACTTC.

The gene calls are TRBV30 and TRBJ1-5, with 8 bases that match TRBD1. This CDR3 is built from 13 residues. The germline gives CDR1 GTSNPN, CDR2 SVGIG (reference sequence). The CDR3 is CASGGAAGQPQHF. Here the CDR3 DNA reads TGTGCATCAGGGGGCGCGGCTGGTCAGCCCCAGCATTTT. Using reference TRBV30 and TRBJ1-5 for the parts outside the CDR3, the full variable domain is SQTIHQWPATLVQPVGSPLSLECTVEGTSNPNLYWYRQAAGRGLQLLFYSVGIGQISSEVPQNLSASRPQDRQFILSSKKLLLSDSGFYLCASGGAAGQPQHFGDGTRLSIL.

This chain joins TRBV28 and TRBJ2-1; D possibly corresponds to TRBD2 (5 bases). V lost 5 bases to trimming and J lost 8 bases, with 25 bases between them. There are 17 residues in the CDR3. Per the germline V gene, CDR1 is MDHEN and CDR2 is SYDVKM. This CDR3 is CASSPPLSASVWHEQFF. The CDR3 nucleotides read TGTGCCAGCAGTCCGCCACTTAGCGCCTCGGTTTGGCATGAGCAGTTCTTC.